This T cell receptor beta chain comes out of a study of graft-versus-host responses after intestinal transplantation. Across the study: Recipients got multivisceral, liver-intestinal, or isolated intestinal transplants. Induction with anti-thymocyte globulin, then tacrolimus and steroids for roughly 3 years, was given to all recipients. Study-level points and caveats: High graft-versus-host to host-versus-graft clonal ratios were seen in allografts of patients with graft-donor T cell macrochimerism. Ileal or blood samples showed some GvH clones first, and such clones were also found in recipient marrow.

V was trimmed by 3 bases and J by 9 bases, leaving 9 bases between them. CDR3 length: 12 residues. CDR1 is SGHTA and CDR2 is FQGNSA in the germline V gene. This clone was detected only once. The antigen remains unidentified. Data came from immunoSEQ multiplex PCR; TCRdb stores just in-frame clones and leaves some out. In the table there are 90,000 or so clones, 82% of which are singletons. The TCR originated in a human donor who received an intestinal transplant. The V gene is TRBV7-2, the J gene TRBJ2-4; no clear D. The input for sequencing was unstimulated CD4+ T cells sorted from spleen or lymph node cells, taken before intestinal transplant. This chain's CDR3 is CASSFSIGIQYF. Written as DNA, the CDR3 is TGTGCCAGCAGCTTCTCAATCGGCATTCAGTACTTC.